Presented here are 14 T cell receptor beta chains from one specimen sequenced in a study of OX40 agonist ivuxolimab in advanced cancers. The assay was immunoSEQ multiplex PCR, and TCRdb's table has in-frame clones only and misses some. The table includes roughly 20,000 clones, around 81% detected once. The source was CD4+ or CD8+ T cells sorted from blood, collected in a trial of the OX40 agonist ivuxolimab. These TCRs come from an adult with an advanced solid tumor such as melanoma, head and neck, liver or kidney cancer.

V usage is TRBV4-3 and J usage is TRBJ2-7; 10 bases are a match to TRBD1. The CDR3 is 13 residues long. Trimming took 4 bases from V and 3 from J; bases not matched to a gene: 0. Germline assignment: CDR1 LGHNA and CDR2 YSLEER. CDR3 sequence reads: CASSRDRGYEQYF. For the CDR3, the DNA is TGCGCCAGCAGCCGGGACAGGGGCTACGAGCAGTACTTC.

The chain has TRBV5-4 and TRBJ1-2, with D perhaps TRBD1 (5 bases). The germline V and J ends were trimmed by 4 bases and 2 bases, with 15 bases remaining between them. CDR1 and CDR2 from the germline V gene are SGHNT and YYREEE (reference sequence). The CDR3 covers 15 residues. The CDR3 DNA is TGTGCCAGCAGCCCGCCGGGACGGAAGAACTATGGCTACACCTTC. It encodes CASSPPGRKNYGYTF. The variable domain in full, completed from reference TRBV5-4 and TRBJ1-2, reads ETGVTQSPTHLIKTRGQQVTLRCSSQSGHNTVSWYQQALGQGPQFIFQYYREEENGRGNFPPRFSGLQFPNYSSELNVNALELDDSALYLCASSPPGRKNYGYTFGSGTRLTVV.

The chain links TRBV7-8 to TRBJ2-5; the match to TRBD1 covers 9 bases. The CDR3 is 14 residues long. The germline V gene encodes CDR1 SGHVS and CDR2 FQNEAQ. V lost 5 bases, J lost 5 bases, and 6 bases stayed unmatched. Here the CDR3 reads CASSPSGQGETQYF. The CDR3 nucleotides read TGTGCCAGCAGCCCCTCTGGACAGGGGGAGACCCAGTACTTC.

The chain uses TRBV2 and TRBJ1-1, with TRBD1 matching over 7 bases. CDR3 length equals 13 residues. CDR1 is SNHLY and CDR2 is FYNNEI in the germline V gene. The V gene end was trimmed by 6 bases and the J gene end by 5 bases; junction bases not matched to a gene: 6. This chain's CDR3 is CASRGTAGTEAFF. In DNA form, the CDR3 reads TGTGCCAGCAGGGGGACAGCTGGGACTGAAGCTTTCTTT. Variable domain in full (rest from reference TRBV2 and TRBJ1-1): EPEVTQTPSHQVTQMGQEVILRCVPISNHLYFYWYRQILGQKVEFLVSFYNNEISEKSEIFDDQFSVERPDGSNFTLKIRSTKLEDSAMYFCASRGTAGTEAFFGQGTRLTVV.

The chain employs TRBV18 and TRBJ2-5; the D gene could be TRBD1 or TRBD2 (5 bases each). V shed 0 bases and J shed 3 bases, with 11 bases lying between them. CDR3 size: 15 residues. The V gene's germline CDR1 is KGHSH and CDR2 LQKENI. CDR3 region: CASSPPGRTKETQYF. Written as DNA, the CDR3 is TGTGCCAGCTCACCACCGGGACGAACTAAAGAGACCCAGTACTTC.

The V call is TRBV28, the J call TRBJ2-5, with a weak D call TRBD1 (5 bases). Germline values: CDR1 MDHEN, CDR2 SYDVKM. With 1 base removed from V and 5 bases from J, the gap between germline ends came to 20 bases. The CDR3 extends over 17 amino acids. The CDR3 sequence: CASSLSPGPSFKETQYF. DNA for the CDR3: TGTGCCAGCAGTTTATCCCCAGGGCCATCGTTTAAGGAGACCCAGTACTTC.

The chain is built from TRBV4-1 and TRBJ2-5, with D maybe TRBD2 (5 bases). The CDR3 extends over 16 amino acids. The V and J ends lost 2 bases and 1 base respectively, with 14 bases between them. CDR1 and CDR2 (germline): MGHRA, YSYEKL. CDR3 nucleotides: TGCGCCAGCAGCCAACCAGGACGACGGGGCCAAGAGACCCAGTACTTC. It codes for CASSQPGRRGQETQYF.

This sequence joins TRBV28 and TRBJ2-5; the D is unclear. CDR1 and CDR2 (germline): MDHEN, SYDVKM. The CDR3 spans 13 residues. With 3 bases removed from V and 5 bases from J, the gap between germline ends came to 10 bases. This CDR3 reads CASSLARPETQYF. Here the CDR3 DNA reads TGTGCCAGCAGTTTGGCCAGACCGGAGACCCAGTACTTC.

The chain employs TRBV6-4 and TRBJ2-5, with D perhaps given as TRBD1 or TRBD2 (6 bases each). Germline values: CDR1 MRHNA, CDR2 SNTAGT. This CDR3 is 15 amino acids long. Deletions cut 7 bases from V and 1 base from J, with 16 bases between. The CDR3 spells CASNGSGALQETQYF. DNA for the CDR3: TGTGCCAGCAACGGCTCGGGGGCGCTCCAAGAGACCCAGTACTTC.

On this clone itself: The junction departs from germline at one end; a sequencing error may be responsible. This chain links TRBV10-3 with TRBJ1-2; D remains unclear. Germline V gene data show CDR1 as ENHRY and CDR2 as SYGVKD. The CDR3 contains 12 residues. The CDR3 spells CAISDGVSGRAF. In DNA, the CDR3 is TGTGCCATCAGTGATGGGGTTAGCGGACGGGCCTTC.

The V and J genes are TRBV6-5 and TRBJ1-5; the match to TRBD1 covers 8 bases. The V gene's germline CDR1 is MNHEY and CDR2 SVGAGI. The CDR3 runs 15 residues. V shed 6 bases and J 1 base; nucleotides not matched to a gene: 5. In DNA, the CDR3 is TGTGCCAGCAGAGTGGACAGGGCGAGCAATCAGCCCCAGCATTTT. This encodes CASRVDRASNQPQHF.

The rearrangement joins TRBV13 to TRBJ2-2; 10 nucleotides line up with TRBD1. V shed 5 bases, J shed 0 bases, and the junction held 3 bases outside the gene matches. The CDR3 spans 16 residues. Germline values: CDR1 PRHDT, CDR2 FYEKMQ (reference sequence). CDR3 sequence reads: CASSRGTGANTGELFF. The CDR3 region has the DNA TGTGCCAGCAGCCGGGGGACAGGGGCGAACACCGGGGAGCTGTTTTTT.

This clone was detected once. The chain couples TRBV6-1 to TRBJ2-5, with 8 nucleotides matching TRBD1. The assigned J gene may be wrong: the sequence end matches TRBJ2-7 better. The CDR3 spans 14 residues. Germline V CDR1 and CDR2: MNHNS, SASEGT. The CDR3 DNA reads TGTGCCAGCAGTGTGAACAGGGGGACCTACGAGCAGTACTTC. It encodes CASSVNRGTYEQYF.

By sample share, this clone is medium-sized. The genes are TRBV19 and TRBJ2-7; D is unclear. Trimming took 5 bases from V and 0 from J, leaving 8 bases between them. CDR3 length: 13 residues. Germline CDR1 is LNHDA and CDR2 is SQIVND (reference sequence). The CDR3 DNA is TGTGCCAGTAGTCCCCCAGTCTCCTACGAGCAGTACTTC. It encodes CASSPPVSYEQYF.